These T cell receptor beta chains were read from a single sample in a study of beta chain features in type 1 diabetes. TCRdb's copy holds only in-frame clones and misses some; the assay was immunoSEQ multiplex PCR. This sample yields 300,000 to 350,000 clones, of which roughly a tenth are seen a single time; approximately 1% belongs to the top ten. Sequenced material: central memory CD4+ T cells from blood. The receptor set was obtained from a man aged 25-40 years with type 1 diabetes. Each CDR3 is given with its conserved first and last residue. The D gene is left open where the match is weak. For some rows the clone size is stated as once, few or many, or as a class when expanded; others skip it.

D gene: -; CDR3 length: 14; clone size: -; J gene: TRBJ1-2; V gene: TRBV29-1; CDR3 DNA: TGCAGCGTTGGATCAGTCGGACAAGACAGCGGCTACACCTTC; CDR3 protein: CSVGSVGQDSGYTF
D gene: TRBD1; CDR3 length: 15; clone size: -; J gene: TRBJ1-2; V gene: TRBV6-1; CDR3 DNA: TGTGCCAGCAGACAGGGGGCGCGGATTGATGACGGCTACACCTTC; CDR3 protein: CASRQGARIDDGYTF
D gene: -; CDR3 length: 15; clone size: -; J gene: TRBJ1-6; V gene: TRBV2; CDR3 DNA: TGTGCCAGCAGCTCCGGGGCCTCCTATAATTCACCCCTCCACTTT; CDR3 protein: CASSSGASYNSPLHF
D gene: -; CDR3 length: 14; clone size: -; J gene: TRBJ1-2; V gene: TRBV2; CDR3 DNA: TGTGCCAGCAGGGGAACACTCCCGAGTGGTGGCTACACCTTC; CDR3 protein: CASRGTLPSGGYTF
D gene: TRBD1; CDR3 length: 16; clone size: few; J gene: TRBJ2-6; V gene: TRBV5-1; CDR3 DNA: TGCGCCAGCAGCAGGACAGGGGGCTCTGGGGCCAACGTCCTGACTTTC; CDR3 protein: CASSRTGGSGANVLTF
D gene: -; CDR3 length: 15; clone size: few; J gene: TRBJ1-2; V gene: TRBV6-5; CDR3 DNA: TGTGCCAGCAGACTTACAATCGGCGCTAACTATGGCTACACCTTC; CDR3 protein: CASRLTIGANYGYTF
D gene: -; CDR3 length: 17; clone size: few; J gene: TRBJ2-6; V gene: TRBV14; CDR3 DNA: TGTGCCAGCAGCCAAGAGTTCAGGTCCCCGGGGGCCAACGTCCTGACTTTC; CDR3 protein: CASSQEFRSPGANVLTF
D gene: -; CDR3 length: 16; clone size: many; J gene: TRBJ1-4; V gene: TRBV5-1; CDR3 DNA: TGCGCCAGCAGCGGCCAACCTCAGGGGACTAATGAAAAACTGTTTTTT; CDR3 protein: CASSGQPQGTNEKLFF
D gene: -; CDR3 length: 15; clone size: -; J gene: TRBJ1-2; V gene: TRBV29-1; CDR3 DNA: TGCAGCGCACCTGTAAAGGGGCGGCCCGACTATGGCTACACCTTC; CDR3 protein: CSAPVKGRPDYGYTF
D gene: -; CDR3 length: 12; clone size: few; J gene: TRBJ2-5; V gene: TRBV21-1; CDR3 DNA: TGTGCCAGCAGCTTAGACAGGGAGACCCAGTACTTC; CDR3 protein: CASSLDRETQYF
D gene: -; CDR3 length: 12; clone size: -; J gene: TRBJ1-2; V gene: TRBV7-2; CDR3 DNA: TGTGCCAGCAGCTCCCGAGAGGTTGGCTACACCTTC; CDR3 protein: CASSSREVGYTF
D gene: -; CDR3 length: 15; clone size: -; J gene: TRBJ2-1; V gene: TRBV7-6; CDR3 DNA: TGTGCCAGCAGCCCCTCATCGGGGCACTACAATGAGCAGTTCTTC; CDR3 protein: CASSPSSGHYNEQFF
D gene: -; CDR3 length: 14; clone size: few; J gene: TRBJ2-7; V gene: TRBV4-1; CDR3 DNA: TGCGCCAGCAGCCAAGACACCAGGTCCGTCGAGCAGTACTTC; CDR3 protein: CASSQDTRSVEQYF
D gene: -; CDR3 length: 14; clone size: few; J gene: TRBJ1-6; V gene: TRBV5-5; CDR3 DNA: TGTGCCAGCAGCCCGGACCGGTCCCTGTTACCCCTCCACTTT; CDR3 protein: CASSPDRSLLPLHF
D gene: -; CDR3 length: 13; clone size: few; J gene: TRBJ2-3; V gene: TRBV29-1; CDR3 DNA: TGCAGCGTAGAACAGGGCTTCACAGATACGCAGTATTTT; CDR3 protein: CSVEQGFTDTQYF
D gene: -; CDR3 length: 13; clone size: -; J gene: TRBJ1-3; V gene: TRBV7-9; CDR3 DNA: TGTGCCAGCAGCCTCCAACAGGGAAACACCATATATTTT; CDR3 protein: CASSLQQGNTIYF
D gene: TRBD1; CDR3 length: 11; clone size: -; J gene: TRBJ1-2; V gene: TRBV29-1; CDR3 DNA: TGCAGCGCCGACAGGGCTGGTGGCTACACCTTC; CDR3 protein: CSADRAGGYTF
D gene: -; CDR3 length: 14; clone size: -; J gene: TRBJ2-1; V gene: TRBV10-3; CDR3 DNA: TGTGCCATCAGTGTCTCATCCCGGGAGAATGAGCAGTTCTTC; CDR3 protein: CAISVSSRENEQFF
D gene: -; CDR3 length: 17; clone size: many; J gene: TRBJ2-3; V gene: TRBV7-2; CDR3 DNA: TGTGCCAGCAGCACCGGTCGACGACTCCAAACCACAGATACGCAGTATTTT; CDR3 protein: CASSTGRRLQTTDTQYF
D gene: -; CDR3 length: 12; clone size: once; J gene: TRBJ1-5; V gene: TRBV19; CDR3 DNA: TGTGCCAGTAAGGCAGGGGAGCAGCCCCAGCATTTT; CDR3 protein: CASKAGEQPQHF
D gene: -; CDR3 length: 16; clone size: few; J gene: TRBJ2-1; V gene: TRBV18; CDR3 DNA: TGTGCCAGCTCACCACCGAAGGGTGGCACCTACAATGAGCAGTTCTTC; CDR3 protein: CASSPPKGGTYNEQFF
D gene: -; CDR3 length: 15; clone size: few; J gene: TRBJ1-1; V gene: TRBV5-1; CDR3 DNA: TGCGCCAGCAGCTTGTCCGGGGGTGCGAACACTGAAGCTTTCTTT; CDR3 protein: CASSLSGGANTEAFF
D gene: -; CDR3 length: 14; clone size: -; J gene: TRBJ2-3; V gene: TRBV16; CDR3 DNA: TGTGCCAGCAGCCAATCTGGGGAGGCAGATACGCAGTATTTT; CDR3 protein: CASSQSGEADTQYF
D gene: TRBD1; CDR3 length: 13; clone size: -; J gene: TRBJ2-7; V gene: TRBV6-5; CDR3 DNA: TGTGCCAGCAGTTACCGACAGGGCTACGAGCAGTACTTC; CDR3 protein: CASSYRQGYEQYF
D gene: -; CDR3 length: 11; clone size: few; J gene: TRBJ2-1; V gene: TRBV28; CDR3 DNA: TGTGCCAGCAGTTTAGAGGGCCCCGGGTTCTTC; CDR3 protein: CASSLEGPGFF
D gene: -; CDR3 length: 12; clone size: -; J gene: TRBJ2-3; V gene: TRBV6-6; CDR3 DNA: TGTGCCTCGGCCCGTAGCACAGATACGCAGTATTTT; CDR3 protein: CASARSTDTQYF
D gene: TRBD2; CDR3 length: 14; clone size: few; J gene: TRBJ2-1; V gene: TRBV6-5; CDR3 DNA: TGTGCCAGCAGTCAGCGCGGGGGGGCTTATGAGCAGTTCTTC; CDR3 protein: CASSQRGGAYEQFF
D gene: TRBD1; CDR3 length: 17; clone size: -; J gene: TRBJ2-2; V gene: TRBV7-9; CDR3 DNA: TGTGCCAGCAGTTGGCCTTATGGGACAGTGGCCACCGGGGAGCTGTTTTTT; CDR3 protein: CASSWPYGTVATGELFF
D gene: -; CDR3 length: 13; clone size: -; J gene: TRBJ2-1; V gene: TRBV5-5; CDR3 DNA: TGTGCCAGCAGCTTACAGGGAAACAATGAGCAGTTCTTC; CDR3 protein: CASSLQGNNEQFF
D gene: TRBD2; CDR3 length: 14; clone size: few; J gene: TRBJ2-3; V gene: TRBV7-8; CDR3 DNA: TGTGCCAGCAGCCAAGGACTAGAGGTAGATACGCAGTATTTT; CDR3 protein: CASSQGLEVDTQYF
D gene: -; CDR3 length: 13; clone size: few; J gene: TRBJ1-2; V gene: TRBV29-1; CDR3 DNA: TGCAGCGTTGATATGGGGGGATCGTATGGCTACACCTTC; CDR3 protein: CSVDMGGSYGYTF
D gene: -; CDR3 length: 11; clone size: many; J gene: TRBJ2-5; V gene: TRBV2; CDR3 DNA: TGTGCCAGCAGTGAATCCAGCCAGCAGTACTTC; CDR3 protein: CASSESSQQYF
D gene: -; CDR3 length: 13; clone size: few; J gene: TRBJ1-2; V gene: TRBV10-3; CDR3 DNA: TGTGCCATCAGTGAAAGGGGAATCTATGGCTACACCTTC; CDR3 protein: CAISERGIYGYTF